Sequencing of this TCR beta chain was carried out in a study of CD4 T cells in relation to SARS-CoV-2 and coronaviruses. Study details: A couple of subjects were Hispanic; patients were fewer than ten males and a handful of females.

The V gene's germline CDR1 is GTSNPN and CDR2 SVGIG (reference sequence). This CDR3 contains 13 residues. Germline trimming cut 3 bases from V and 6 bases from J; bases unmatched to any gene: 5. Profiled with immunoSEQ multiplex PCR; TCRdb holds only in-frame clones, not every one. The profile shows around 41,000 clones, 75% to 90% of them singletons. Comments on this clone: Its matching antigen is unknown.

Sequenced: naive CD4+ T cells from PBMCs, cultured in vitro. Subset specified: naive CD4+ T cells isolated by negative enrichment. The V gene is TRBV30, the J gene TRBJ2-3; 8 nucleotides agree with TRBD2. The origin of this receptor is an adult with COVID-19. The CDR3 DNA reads TGTGCCTGGAGCGGTAGACTAGCGGATACGCAGTATTTT. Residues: CAWSGRLADTQYF.